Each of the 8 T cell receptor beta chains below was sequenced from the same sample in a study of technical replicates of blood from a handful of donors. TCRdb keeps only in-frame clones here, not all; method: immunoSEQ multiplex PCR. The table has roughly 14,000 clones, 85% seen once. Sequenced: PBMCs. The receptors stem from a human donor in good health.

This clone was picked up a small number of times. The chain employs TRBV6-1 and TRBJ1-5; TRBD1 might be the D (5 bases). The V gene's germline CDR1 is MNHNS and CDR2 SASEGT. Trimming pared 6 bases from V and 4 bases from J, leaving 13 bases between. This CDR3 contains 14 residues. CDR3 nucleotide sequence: TGTGCCAGCAGCGCTACGGGGGGTAATCAGCCCCAGCATTTT. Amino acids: CASSATGGNQPQHF.

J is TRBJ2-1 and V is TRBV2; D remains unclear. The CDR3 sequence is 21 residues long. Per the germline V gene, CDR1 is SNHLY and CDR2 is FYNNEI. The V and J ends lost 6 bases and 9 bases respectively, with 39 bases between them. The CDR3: CASSRVSQSPLENNPPLEQFF. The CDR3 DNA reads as TGTGCCAGCAGCCGTGTTTCCCAGTCCCCCCTGGAGAATAATCCGCCCCTTGAGCAGTTCTTC. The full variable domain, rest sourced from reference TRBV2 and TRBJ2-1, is EPEVTQTPSHQVTQMGQEVILRCVPISNHLYFYWYRQILGQKVEFLVSFYNNEISEKSEIFDDQFSVERPDGSNFTLKIRSTKLEDSAMYFCASSRVSQSPLENNPPLEQFFGPGTRLTVL.

CDR3 bases: TGTGCCAGCAGCCCCGGGACAGGGGGCACCGGGGAGCTGTTTTTT. Its protein product is CASSPGTGGTGELFF. This rearrangement joins TRBV11-1 to TRBJ2-2; 11 bases map to TRBD1. J lost 4 bases, V lost 5 bases, and 3 bases had no gene match. Germline V CDR1 and CDR2: SGHAT, FQDESV (reference sequence). CDR3 length: 15 amino acids.

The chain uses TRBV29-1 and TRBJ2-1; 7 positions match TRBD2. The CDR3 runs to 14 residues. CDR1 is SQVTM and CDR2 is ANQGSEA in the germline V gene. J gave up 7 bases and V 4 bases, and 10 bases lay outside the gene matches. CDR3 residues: CSVAVVGGRNEQFF. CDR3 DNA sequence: TGCAGCGTTGCCGTTGTGGGAGGGCGGAATGAGCAGTTCTTC.

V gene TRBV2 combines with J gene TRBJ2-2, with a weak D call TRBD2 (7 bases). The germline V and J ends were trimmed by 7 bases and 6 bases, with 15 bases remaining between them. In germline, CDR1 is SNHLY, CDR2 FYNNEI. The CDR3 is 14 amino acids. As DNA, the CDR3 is TGTGCCAGCACCACGGGGGGCGTCGCCGGGGAGCTGTTTTTT. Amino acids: CASTTGGVAGELFF.

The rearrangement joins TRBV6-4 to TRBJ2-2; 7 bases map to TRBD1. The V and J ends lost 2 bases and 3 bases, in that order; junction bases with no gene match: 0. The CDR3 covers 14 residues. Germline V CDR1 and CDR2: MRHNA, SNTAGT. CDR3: CASSDGTDTGELFF. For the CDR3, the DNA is TGTGCCAGCAGTGACGGGACAGACACCGGGGAGCTGTTTTTT.

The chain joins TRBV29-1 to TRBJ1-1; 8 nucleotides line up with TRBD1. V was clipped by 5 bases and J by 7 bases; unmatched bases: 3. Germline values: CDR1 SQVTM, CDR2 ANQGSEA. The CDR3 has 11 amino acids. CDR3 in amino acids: CSVRQGNEAFF. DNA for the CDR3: TGCAGCGTTAGACAGGGGAATGAAGCTTTCTTT.

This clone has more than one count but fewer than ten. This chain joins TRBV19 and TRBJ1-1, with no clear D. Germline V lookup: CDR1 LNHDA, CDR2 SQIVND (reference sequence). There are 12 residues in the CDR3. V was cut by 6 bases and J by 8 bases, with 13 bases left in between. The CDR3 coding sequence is TGTGCCAGTAGCGGCTCGAGGCTGGAAGCTTTCTTT. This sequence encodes CASSGSRLEAFF.